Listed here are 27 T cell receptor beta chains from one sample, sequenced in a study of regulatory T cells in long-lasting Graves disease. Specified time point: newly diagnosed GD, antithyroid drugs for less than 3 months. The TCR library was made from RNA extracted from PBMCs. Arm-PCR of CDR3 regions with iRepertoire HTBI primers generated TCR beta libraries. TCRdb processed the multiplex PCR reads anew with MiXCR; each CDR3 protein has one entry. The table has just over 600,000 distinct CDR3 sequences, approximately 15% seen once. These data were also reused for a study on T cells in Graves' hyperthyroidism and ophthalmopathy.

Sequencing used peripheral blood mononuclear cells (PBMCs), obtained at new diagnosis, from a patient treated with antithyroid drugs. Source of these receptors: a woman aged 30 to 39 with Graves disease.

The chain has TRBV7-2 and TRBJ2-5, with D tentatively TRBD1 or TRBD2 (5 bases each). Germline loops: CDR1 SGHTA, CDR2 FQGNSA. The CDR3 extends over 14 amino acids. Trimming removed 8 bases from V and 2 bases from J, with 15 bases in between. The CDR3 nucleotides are TGTGCCAGCCGGGACCAGAGTTCGCAAGAGACCCAGTACTTC. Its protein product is CASRDQSSQETQYF.

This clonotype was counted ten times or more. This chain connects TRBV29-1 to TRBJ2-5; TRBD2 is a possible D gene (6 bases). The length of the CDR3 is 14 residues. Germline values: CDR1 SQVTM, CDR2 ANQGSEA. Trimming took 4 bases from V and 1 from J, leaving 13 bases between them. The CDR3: CSVGLAGIQETQYF. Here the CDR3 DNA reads TGCAGCGTTGGTCTGGCGGGGATCCAAGAGACCCAGTACTTC. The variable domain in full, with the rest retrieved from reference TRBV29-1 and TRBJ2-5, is SAVISQKPSRDICQRGTSLTIQCQVDSQVTMMFWYRQQPGQSLTLIATANQGSEATYESGFVIDKFPISRPNLTFSTLTVSNMSPEDSSIYLCSVGLAGIQETQYFGPGTRLLVL.

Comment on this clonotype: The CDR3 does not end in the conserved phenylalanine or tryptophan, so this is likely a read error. Here the CDR3 DNA reads TGCAGCGTTAGAGAGGGTGAGATCCCCGAGCAGTACCTC. Protein sequence: CSVREGEIPEQYL. The genes are TRBV29-1 and TRBJ2-7, with a weak D call TRBD2 (5 bases). V was pared by 5 bases and J by 6 bases, with 17 bases between. Germline V gene data show CDR1 as SQVTM and CDR2 as ANQGSEA. The CDR3 is 13 amino acids.

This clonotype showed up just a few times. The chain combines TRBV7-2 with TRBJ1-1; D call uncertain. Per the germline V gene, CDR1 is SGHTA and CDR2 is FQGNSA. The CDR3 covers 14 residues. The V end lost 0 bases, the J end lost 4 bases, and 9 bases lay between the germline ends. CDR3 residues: CASSLAPWSTEAFF. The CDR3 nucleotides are TGTGCCAGCAGCTTAGCGCCGTGGAGCACTGAAGCTTTCTTT.

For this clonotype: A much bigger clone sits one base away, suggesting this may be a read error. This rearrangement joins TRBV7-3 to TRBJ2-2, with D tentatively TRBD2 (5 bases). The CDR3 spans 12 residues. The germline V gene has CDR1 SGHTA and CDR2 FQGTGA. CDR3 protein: CASSGMAGELVF. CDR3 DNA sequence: TGTGCCAGCAGCGGGATGGCCGGGGAGCTGGTTTTT.

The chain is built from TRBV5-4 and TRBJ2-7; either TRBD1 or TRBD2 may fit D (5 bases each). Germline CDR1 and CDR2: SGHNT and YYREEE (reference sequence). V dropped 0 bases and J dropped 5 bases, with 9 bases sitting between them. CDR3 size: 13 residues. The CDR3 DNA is TGTGCCAGCAGCTTGGAGTGGGACCACGAGCAGTACTTC. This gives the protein CASSLEWDHEQYF. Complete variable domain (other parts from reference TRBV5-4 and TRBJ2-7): ETGVTQSPTHLIKTRGQQVTLRCSSQSGHNTVSWYQQALGQGPQFIFQYYREEENGRGNFPPRFSGLQFPNYSSELNVNALELDDSALYLCASSLEWDHEQYFGPGTRLTVT.

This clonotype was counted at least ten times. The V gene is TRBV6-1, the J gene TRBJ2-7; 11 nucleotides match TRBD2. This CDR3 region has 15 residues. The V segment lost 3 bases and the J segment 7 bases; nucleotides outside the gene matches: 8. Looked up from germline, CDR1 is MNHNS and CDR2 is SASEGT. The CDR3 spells CASSDPGLAETEQYF. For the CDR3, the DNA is TGTGCCAGCAGTGATCCGGGACTAGCGGAGACTGAGCAGTACTTC.

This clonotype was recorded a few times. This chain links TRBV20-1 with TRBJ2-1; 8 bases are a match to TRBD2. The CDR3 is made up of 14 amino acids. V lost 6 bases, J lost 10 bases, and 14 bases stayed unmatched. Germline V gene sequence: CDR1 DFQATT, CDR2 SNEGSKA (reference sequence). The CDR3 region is CSAGGLVDVYEQFF. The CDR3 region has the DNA TGCAGTGCCGGGGGACTAGTGGATGTTTACGAGCAGTTCTTC.

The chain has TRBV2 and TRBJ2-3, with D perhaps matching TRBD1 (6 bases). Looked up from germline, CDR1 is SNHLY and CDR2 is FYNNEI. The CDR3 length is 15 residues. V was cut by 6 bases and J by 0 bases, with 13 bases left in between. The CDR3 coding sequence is TGTGCCAGCAGAGATGGACAGATTAGCACAGATACGCAGTATTTT. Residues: CASRDGQISTDTQYF. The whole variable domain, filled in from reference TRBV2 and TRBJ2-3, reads EPEVTQTPSHQVTQMGQEVILRCVPISNHLYFYWYRQILGQKVEFLVSFYNNEISEKSEIFDDQFSVERPDGSNFTLKIRSTKLEDSAMYFCASRDGQISTDTQYFGPGTRLTVL.

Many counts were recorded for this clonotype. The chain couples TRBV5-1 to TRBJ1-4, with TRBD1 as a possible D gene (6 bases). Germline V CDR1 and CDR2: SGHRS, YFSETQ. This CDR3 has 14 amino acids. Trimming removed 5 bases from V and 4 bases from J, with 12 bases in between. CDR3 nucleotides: TGCGCCAGCAGACGGACAGCGGATAATGAAAAACTGTTTTTT. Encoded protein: CASRRTADNEKLFF.

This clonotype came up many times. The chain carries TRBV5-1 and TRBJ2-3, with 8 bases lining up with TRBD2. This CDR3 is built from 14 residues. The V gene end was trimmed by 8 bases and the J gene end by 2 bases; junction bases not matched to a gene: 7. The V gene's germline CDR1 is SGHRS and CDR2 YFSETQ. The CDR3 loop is CASREGQYTDTQYF. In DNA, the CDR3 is TGCGCCAGTCGGGAGGGACAATACACAGATACGCAGTATTTT.

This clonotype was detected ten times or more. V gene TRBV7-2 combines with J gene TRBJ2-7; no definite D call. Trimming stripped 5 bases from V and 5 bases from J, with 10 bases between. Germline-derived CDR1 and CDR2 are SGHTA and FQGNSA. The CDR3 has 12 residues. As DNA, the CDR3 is TGTGCCAGCAGCCGTCAAACGGACGAGCAGTACTTC. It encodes CASSRQTDEQYF.

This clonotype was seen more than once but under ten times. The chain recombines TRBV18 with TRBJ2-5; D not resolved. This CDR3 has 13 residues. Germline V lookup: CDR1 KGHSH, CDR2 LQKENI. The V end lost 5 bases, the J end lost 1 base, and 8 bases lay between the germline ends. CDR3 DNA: TGTGCCAGCTCAGAATCCCTCCAAGAGACCCAGTACTTC. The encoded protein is CASSESLQETQYF.

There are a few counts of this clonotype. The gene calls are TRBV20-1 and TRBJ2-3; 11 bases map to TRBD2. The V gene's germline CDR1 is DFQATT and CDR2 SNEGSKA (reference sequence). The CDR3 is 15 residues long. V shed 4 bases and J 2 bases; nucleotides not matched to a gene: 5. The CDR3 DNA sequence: TGCAGTGCTATAGGACTAGCGGGCACCACAGATACGCAGTATTTT. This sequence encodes CSAIGLAGTTDTQYF.

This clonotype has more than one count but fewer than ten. CDR3 coding DNA: TGTGCCAGCAGCCTTTCCGGACAGGCCTTAGAAGGCTACACCTTC. Translating it yields CASSLSGQALEGYTF. The chain combines TRBV5-4 with TRBJ1-2, with TRBD1 matching over 7 bases. Germline CDR1 is SGHNT and CDR2 is YYREEE (reference sequence). Germline trimming cut 4 bases from V and 8 bases from J; bases unmatched to any gene: 14. The CDR3 runs 15 residues.

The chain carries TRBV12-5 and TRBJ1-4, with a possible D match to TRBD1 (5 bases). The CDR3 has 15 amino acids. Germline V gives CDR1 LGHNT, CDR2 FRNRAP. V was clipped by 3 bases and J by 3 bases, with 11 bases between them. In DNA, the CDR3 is TGTGCTAGTGGTTTACCGACAGCCTCTAATGAAAAACTGTTTTTT. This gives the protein CASGLPTASNEKLFF.

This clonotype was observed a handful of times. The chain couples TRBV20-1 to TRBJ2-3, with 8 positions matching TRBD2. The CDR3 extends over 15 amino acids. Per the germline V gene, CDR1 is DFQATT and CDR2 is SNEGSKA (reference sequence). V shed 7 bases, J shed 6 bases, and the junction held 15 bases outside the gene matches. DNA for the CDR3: TGCAGTGTTTCACAGCGGGAGTTAGGGAGCGATACGCAGTATTTT. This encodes CSVSQRELGSDTQYF.

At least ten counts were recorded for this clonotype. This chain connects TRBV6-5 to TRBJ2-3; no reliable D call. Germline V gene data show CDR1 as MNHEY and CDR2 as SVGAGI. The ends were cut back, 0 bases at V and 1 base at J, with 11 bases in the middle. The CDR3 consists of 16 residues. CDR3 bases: TGTGCCAGCAGTTACTCGCACAGTTCGGGCACAGATACGCAGTATTTT. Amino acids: CASSYSHSSGTDTQYF.

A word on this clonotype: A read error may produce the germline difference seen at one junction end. CDR3 DNA sequence: TGCGCCAGCAGCCAAGTCGGTGGTGGACAGGGCTTCCAAGAGACCCAGTACTTC. Translated, it gives CASSQVGGGQGFQETQYF. The chain is built from TRBV7-8 and TRBJ2-5; 8 nucleotides agree with TRBD1. From germline, CDR1 is SGHVS and CDR2 FQNEAQ. The CDR3 spans 18 residues.

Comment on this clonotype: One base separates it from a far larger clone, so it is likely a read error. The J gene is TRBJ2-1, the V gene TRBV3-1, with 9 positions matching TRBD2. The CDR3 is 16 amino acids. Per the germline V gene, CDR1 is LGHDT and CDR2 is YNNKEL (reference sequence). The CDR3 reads CASSVPASGALDEQLF. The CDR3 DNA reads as TGTGCCAGCAGTGTTCCCGCTAGCGGGGCCTTGGATGAGCAGCTCTTC.

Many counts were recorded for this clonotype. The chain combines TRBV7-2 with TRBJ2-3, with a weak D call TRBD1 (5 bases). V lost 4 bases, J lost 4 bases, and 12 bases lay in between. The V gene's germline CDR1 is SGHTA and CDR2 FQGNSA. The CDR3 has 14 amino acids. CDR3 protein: CASSSQVGPDTQYF. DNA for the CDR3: TGTGCCAGCAGCTCACAGGTGGGCCCAGATACGCAGTATTTT. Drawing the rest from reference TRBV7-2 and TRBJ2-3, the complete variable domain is GAGVSQSPSNKVTEKGKDVELRCDPISGHTALYWYRQSLGQGLEFLIYFQGNSAPDKSGLPSDRFSAERTGGSVSTLTIQRTQQEDSAVYLCASSSQVGPDTQYFGPGTRLTVL.

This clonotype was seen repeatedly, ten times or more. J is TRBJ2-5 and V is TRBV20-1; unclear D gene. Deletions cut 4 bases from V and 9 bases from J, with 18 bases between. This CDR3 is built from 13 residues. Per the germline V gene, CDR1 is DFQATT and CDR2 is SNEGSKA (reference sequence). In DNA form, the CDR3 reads TGCAGTGCTACCAGACACGGCACTGGACCCCAGTACTTC. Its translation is CSATRHGTGPQYF.

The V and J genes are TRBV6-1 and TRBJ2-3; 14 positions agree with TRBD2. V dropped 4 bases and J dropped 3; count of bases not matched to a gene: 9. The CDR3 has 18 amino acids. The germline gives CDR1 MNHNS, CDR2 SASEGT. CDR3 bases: TGTGCCAGCAGTGGAGGGACTAGCGGGAGAGTCGGGACAGATACGCAGTATTTT. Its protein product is CASSGGTSGRVGTDTQYF.

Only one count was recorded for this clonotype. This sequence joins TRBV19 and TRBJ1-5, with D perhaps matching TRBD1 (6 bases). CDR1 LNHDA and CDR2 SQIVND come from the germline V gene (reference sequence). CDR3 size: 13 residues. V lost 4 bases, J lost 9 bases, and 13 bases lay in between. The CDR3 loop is CASSTTYRAPQHF. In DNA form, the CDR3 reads TGTGCCAGTAGTACTACATACAGGGCGCCCCAGCATTTT.

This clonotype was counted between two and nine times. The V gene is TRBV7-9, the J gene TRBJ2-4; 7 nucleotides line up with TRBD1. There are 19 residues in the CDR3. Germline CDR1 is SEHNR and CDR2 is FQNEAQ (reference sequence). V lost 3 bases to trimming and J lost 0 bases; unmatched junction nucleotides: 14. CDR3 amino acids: CASSFISGGTLLAKNIQYF. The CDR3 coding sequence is TGTGCCAGCAGCTTTATATCAGGGGGTACATTACTAGCCAAAAACATTCAGTACTTC.

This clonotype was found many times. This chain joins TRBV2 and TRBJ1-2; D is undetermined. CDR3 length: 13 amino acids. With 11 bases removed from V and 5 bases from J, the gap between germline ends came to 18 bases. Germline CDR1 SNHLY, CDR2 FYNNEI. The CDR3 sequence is CASRRAGSYGYTF. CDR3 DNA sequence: TGTGCCTCACGACGTGCGGGGTCTTATGGCTACACCTTC.

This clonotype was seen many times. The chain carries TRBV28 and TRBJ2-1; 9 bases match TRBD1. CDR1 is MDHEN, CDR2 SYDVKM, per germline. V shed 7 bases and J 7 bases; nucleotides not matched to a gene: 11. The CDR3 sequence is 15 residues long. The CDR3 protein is CASTLSGTGYNEQFF. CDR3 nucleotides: TGTGCCAGCACCCTCTCCGGGACAGGGTATAATGAGCAGTTCTTC.